These 19 T cell receptor beta chains were all obtained from the same sample, sequenced in a study of T cells in Graves' hyperthyroidism and ophthalmopathy. Using RNA transcripts as the source, TCR beta CDR3 regions were amplified. The primer set for the first-round RT-PCR of the TCR CDR3 was HTBI. TCRdb reprocessed the multiplex PCR reads with MiXCR, giving one entry per CDR3 protein. Of hundreds of thousands of distinct CDR3 sequences in the sample, approximately 15% were seen once. The sequencing input was blood. The receptors derive from a woman in her late teens or twenties with Graves' hyperthyroidism.

This chain joins TRBV12-3 or TRBV12-4 and TRBJ2-1; D gene uncertain. The CDR3 is made up of 16 amino acids. Trimming cost V 3 bases and J 6 bases, with 18 bases left between them. The CDR3 is CASSFARALAVNEQFF. CDR3 nucleotide sequence: TGTGCCAGCAGTTTTGCTCGGGCGTTAGCAGTCAATGAGCAGTTCTTC.

This rearrangement joins TRBV18 to TRBJ2-7; tentative D call: TRBD1 (6 bases). CDR3 size: 15 residues. Per the germline V gene, CDR1 is KGHSH and CDR2 is LQKENI. V was clipped by 2 bases and J by 3 bases, with 14 bases between them. The CDR3 bases are TGTGCCAGCTCACCAAAAGGGACACGAGACTACGAGCAGTACTTC. Amino acids: CASSPKGTRDYEQYF.

Many counts were recorded for this clonotype. This chain links TRBV12-3 or TRBV12-4 with TRBJ1-1; weak D call: TRBD1 (5 bases). Trimming removed 7 bases from V and 4 bases from J, with 16 bases in between. This CDR3 contains 14 residues. CDR3: CASTSTGRFTEAFF. The CDR3 nucleotides are TGTGCCAGCACCTCAACGGGACGGTTCACTGAAGCTTTCTTT.

The chain uses TRBV9 and TRBJ1-6; the match to TRBD1 covers 8 bases. Trimming took 4 bases from V and 7 from J; bases not matched to a gene: 7. This CDR3 contains 15 residues. Germline assignment: CDR1 SGDLS and CDR2 YYNGEE. CDR3 in amino acids: CASSPGTGLNSPLHF. CDR3 DNA sequence: TGTGCCAGCAGCCCTGGGACAGGCTTGAATTCACCCCTCCACTTT.

At least ten counts were recorded for this clonotype. This sequence joins TRBV20-1 and TRBJ2-1; D gene uncertain. The germline V gene encodes CDR1 DFQATT and CDR2 SNEGSKA (reference sequence). V dropped 3 bases and J dropped 9 bases, with 15 bases sitting between them. This CDR3 is 13 amino acids long. The CDR3 loop is CSASFGNLGEQFF. The CDR3 DNA is TGCAGTGCTAGCTTCGGTAACCTGGGTGAGCAGTTCTTC.

The gene calls are TRBV5-1 and TRBJ2-5; 9 bases agree with TRBD2. Trimming removed 0 bases from V and 4 bases from J; junction bases left unmatched: 7. This CDR3 contains 16 residues. Germline V gene sequence: CDR1 SGHRS, CDR2 YFSETQ. The DNA for the CDR3 is TGCGCCAGCAGCTTGGATCGCGGGGGGGCTTCAGAGACCCAGTACTTC. Protein product: CASSLDRGGASETQYF.

This clonotype has at least ten counts. The V gene is TRBV2, the J gene TRBJ1-4, with 10 positions matching TRBD1. Germline V gene lookup returns CDR1 SNHLY and CDR2 FYNNEI. Trimming took 3 bases from V and 6 from J; bases not matched to a gene: 10. The CDR3 has 17 amino acids. The CDR3: CASSDRDRGSRDEKLFF. In DNA form, the CDR3 reads TGTGCCAGCAGTGACCGGGACAGGGGATCCCGAGATGAAAAACTGTTTTTT.

The chain recombines TRBV19 with TRBJ2-1, with D unclear. Trimming removed 3 bases from V and 2 bases from J, with 20 bases in between. This CDR3 region has 18 residues. Germline V gene data show CDR1 as LNHDA and CDR2 as SQIVND (reference sequence). The CDR3 nucleotides are TGTGCCAGTAGTATTTATACAGCAGCCGGCACTACCTACAATGAGCAGTTCTTC. It translates to CASSIYTAAGTTYNEQFF.

This clonotype came up a few times. The chain uses TRBV27 and TRBJ2-2, with 11 bases lining up with TRBD2. V lost 3 bases, J lost 6 bases, and 6 bases stayed unmatched. CDR3 length equals 16 residues. Looked up from germline, CDR1 is MNHEY and CDR2 is SMNVEV (reference sequence). The CDR3 is CASSLIAGGGAGELFF. Here the CDR3 DNA reads TGTGCCAGCAGTTTGATAGCGGGAGGGGGAGCCGGGGAGCTGTTTTTT.

In this sample, this clonotype turned up many times. The chain carries TRBV24-1 and TRBJ2-1; 8 positions match TRBD2. Germline V gene lookup returns CDR1 KGHDR and CDR2 SFDVKD. The length of the CDR3 is 19 residues. Trimming cost V 0 bases and J 8 bases; bases outside gene matches: 17. CDR3 loop: CATSDLRTPLAGNRHEQFF. The CDR3, as DNA: TGTGCCACCAGTGATTTGCGTACACCCTTAGCGGGAAATAGACATGAGCAGTTCTTC.

This clonotype was detected many times. The J gene is TRBJ2-1, the V gene TRBV12-3 or TRBV12-4, with no clear D. The V and J ends lost 3 bases and 4 bases respectively, with 7 bases between them. This CDR3 region has 13 residues. CDR3 sequence: CASSFRPYNEQFF. The DNA of the CDR3 is TGTGCCAGCAGTTTCCGACCTTACAATGAGCAGTTCTTC.

This chain joins TRBV6-1 and TRBJ1-1; 10 bases line up with TRBD1. The CDR3 consists of 17 residues. CDR1 and CDR2 (germline): MNHNS, SASEGT. The junction had 13 bases not matched to a gene; V was cut back by 6 bases and J by 3 bases. As DNA, the CDR3 is TGTGCCAGCAGCCGTCCCGGGACAGGGGCCGGTGACACTGAAGCTTTCTTT. The encoded protein is CASSRPGTGAGDTEAFF.

This clonotype was seen only a few times. This chain links TRBV9 with TRBJ1-5, with D perhaps TRBD1 (5 bases). Germline assignment: CDR1 SGDLS and CDR2 YYNGEE. The CDR3 has 12 residues. Trimming stripped 7 bases from V and 5 bases from J, with 10 bases between. The CDR3 here is CASGGVDQPQHF. CDR3 DNA sequence: TGTGCCAGCGGGGGGGTCGATCAGCCCCAGCATTTT.

This clonotype occurred a few times. This chain uses TRBV24-1 with TRBJ2-1, with 8 bases that match TRBD2. After removal of 3 bases from V and 1 base from J, the junction contained 4 bases not matched to a gene. The CDR3 runs to 16 residues. CDR1 is KGHDR and CDR2 is SFDVKD in the germline V gene. CDR3 region: CATSDPSGPSYNEQFF. The DNA of the CDR3 is TGTGCCACCAGTGATCCTAGCGGGCCGTCCTACAATGAGCAGTTCTTC.

This clonotype was detected many times. V is TRBV7-9 and J is TRBJ2-1; maybe TRBD2 (5 bases). Germline values: CDR1 SEHNR, CDR2 FQNEAQ (reference sequence). Trimming left V 0 bases short and J 8 bases short, with 23 bases between. This CDR3 comprises 18 residues. This CDR3 reads CASSLATPLAGRLDEQFF. The CDR3 region has the DNA TGTGCCAGCAGCTTAGCCACGCCACTTGCGGGCCGACTGGATGAGCAGTTCTTC.

The chain joins TRBV15 to TRBJ1-5; D might be TRBD1 (6 bases). The CDR3 totals 13 residues. The germline CDR1 and CDR2 sequences are LNHNV and YYDKDF (reference sequence). V was pared by 8 bases and J by 2 bases, with 10 bases between. This CDR3 is CATRQEGNQPQHF. CDR3 coding DNA: TGTGCCACCCGACAGGAAGGCAATCAGCCCCAGCATTTT. The full variable domain, rest sourced from reference TRBV15 and TRBJ1-5, is DAMVIQNPRYQVTQFGKPVTLSCSQTLNHNVMYWYQQKSSQAPKLLFHYYDKDFNNEADTPDNFQSRRPNTSFCFLDIRSPGLGDTAMYLCATRQEGNQPQHFGDGTRLSIL.

This clonotype was counted between two and nine times. The chain combines TRBV4-2 with TRBJ2-7; D is possibly TRBD1 (6 bases). Germline CDR1 reads LGHNA; CDR2 reads YNFKEQ. CDR3 length: 17 residues. V lost 0 bases, J lost 2 bases, and 17 bases lay in between. CDR3: CASSQEGTAGAPYEQYF. For the CDR3, the DNA is TGTGCCAGCAGCCAAGAGGGGACGGCAGGGGCCCCCTACGAGCAGTACTTC.

This clonotype was counted only a few times. This CDR3 is CASSQDGNYGYTF. The CDR3 DNA sequence: TGTGCCAGCAGTCAGGACGGTAACTATGGCTACACCTTC. The genes are TRBV27 and TRBJ1-2; D gene uncertain. Trimming cost V 5 bases and J 1 base, with 8 bases left between them. Germline V gives CDR1 MNHEY, CDR2 SMNVEV (reference sequence). This CDR3 has 13 residues.

The rearrangement links TRBV28 to TRBJ1-2; weak D call: TRBD1 (5 bases). This CDR3 has 14 amino acids. Between the trimmed V and J ends, which lost 5 bases and 4 bases, there was a span of 14 bases. Germline loops: CDR1 MDHEN, CDR2 SYDVKM. This CDR3 reads CASSPGFPSYGYTF. The CDR3 nucleotides read TGTGCCAGCAGTCCAGGGTTTCCCAGCTATGGCTACACCTTC.